This passage covers 4 T cell receptor beta chains from one sample sequenced in a study of T-cell reconstitution after alpha-beta-depleted transplantation in children. Using unique molecular identifiers, the investigators prepared the TCRbeta library. TCRdb analysed the PCR reads with MiXCR anew, one entry per CDR3 protein. Of 350,000 to 400,000 distinct CDR3 sequences detected, roughly 22% appear once; the ten largest clones hold 3.8%. The material was PBMCs from the stem cell graft donor, obtained from the stem cell graft. These receptors all stem from a human donor who donated a stem cell graft to a child with acute myeloid leukemia.

The chain has TRBV12-3 or TRBV12-4 and TRBJ2-5; possible D gene TRBD2, 6 bases. The CDR3 has 14 amino acids. Deletions cut 4 bases from V and 2 bases from J, with 11 bases between. DNA of the CDR3: TGTGCCAGCAGTTCCCTCCGGGGGCAAGAGACCCAGTACTTC. Encoded protein: CASSSLRGQETQYF.

This clonotype was seen a handful of times. J is TRBJ2-5 and V is TRBV20-1; TRBD2 matches at 8 bases. The CDR3 totals 15 residues. Germline V CDR1 and CDR2: DFQATT, SNEGSKA (reference sequence). Trimming cost V 1 base and J 5 bases; bases outside gene matches: 9. CDR3 sequence reads: CSARVGGGRRETQYF. The CDR3, as DNA: TGCAGTGCTAGAGTCGGGGGGGGGAGGCGGGAGACCCAGTACTTC.

With regard to this clonotype: One junction end disagrees with the germline gene, perhaps due to a read error. V gene TRBV7-9 combines with J gene TRBJ2-1, with a tentative D call TRBD2 (6 bases). CDR3 size: 11 residues. CDR1 is SEHNR, CDR2 FQNEAQ, per germline (reference sequence). CDR3 in amino acids: CASSLGTGTSF. As DNA, the CDR3 is TGTGCCAGCAGCTTAGGGACCGGGACTTCGTTC.

This clonotype was picked up a small number of times. The chain joins TRBV25-1 to TRBJ2-1; D unclear. The ends were cut back, 0 bases at V and 7 bases at J, with 19 bases in the middle. CDR3 length equals 17 residues. CDR1 and CDR2 (germline): MGHDK, SYGVNS. The CDR3 spells CASSEYTEFDWANEQFF. The CDR3 DNA sequence: TGTGCCAGCAGTGAATATACAGAGTTTGATTGGGCGAATGAGCAGTTCTTC. Supplemented by reference TRBV25-1 and TRBJ2-1, the full variable domain reads EADIYQTPRYLVIGTGKKITLECSQTMGHDKMYWYQQDPGMELHLIHYSYGVNSTEKGDLSSESTVSRIRTEHFPLTLESARPSHTSQYLCASSEYTEFDWANEQFFGPGTRLTVL.